Shown below are 21 T cell receptor beta chains from a single sample sequenced in a study of T-cell memory formation after mild COVID-19. Each CDR3 protein is one row after TCRdb ran MiXCR on the 5' RACE reads. The top ten clones hold roughly an eighth of a sample with 400,000 or so distinct CDR3 sequences, around 20% of them seen once. Sequencing used PBMCs or a T cell subset sorted from them (not recorded which). These receptors originate from an adult woman who had mild COVID-19 (a few samples of this study predate the infection). Cell type and time point are not known.

This clonotype has more than one count but fewer than ten. The chain's CDR3 is CASSSPSHRGATGELFF. The DNA for the CDR3 is TGTGCCAGCAGCTCCCCTTCGCATCGCGGGGCCACCGGGGAGCTGTTTTTT. The chain joins TRBV11-3 to TRBJ2-2; weak D call: TRBD2 (6 bases). V shed 4 bases and J shed 4 bases, with 19 bases lying between them. The CDR3 length is 17 residues. Germline V lookup: CDR1 SGHNT, CDR2 YENEEA. Filled out from reference TRBV11-3 and TRBJ2-2, the complete variable domain reads EAGVVQSPRYKIIEKKQPVAFWCNPISGHNTLYWYLQNLGQGPELLIRYENEEAVDDSQLPKDRFSAERLKGVDSTLKIQPAELGDSAVYLCASSSPSHRGATGELFFGEGSRLTVL.

This clonotype was counted between two and nine times. The chain combines TRBV5-1 with TRBJ2-3, with D perhaps TRBD2 (5 bases). V was shortened by 3 bases and J by 2 bases, with 7 bases between the two germline ends. There are 13 residues in the CDR3. CDR1 and CDR2 (germline): SGHRS, YFSETQ. The DNA for the CDR3 is TGCGCCAGCAGCTCCGGGGTCACAGATACGCAGTATTTT. Protein product: CASSSGVTDTQYF.

This clonotype was found a few times. The gene calls are TRBV7-9 and TRBJ2-3; a possible D gene is TRBD2 (6 bases). The CDR3 has 16 amino acids. Germline lookup yields CDR1 SEHNR and CDR2 FQNEAQ (reference sequence). Trimming shortened V by 7 bases and J by 2 bases, and 19 bases separated the two germline ends. The CDR3 bases are TGTGCCAGCATCCGTCCGGGCGGGGTGGCCACAGATACGCAGTATTTT. Protein sequence: CASIRPGGVATDTQYF.

This rearrangement joins TRBV9 to TRBJ2-1; weak D call: TRBD2 (6 bases). Looked up from germline, CDR1 is SGDLS and CDR2 is YYNGEE. The CDR3 loop spans 16 amino acids. The V end lost 0 bases, the J end lost 1 base, and 11 bases lay between the germline ends. The chain's CDR3 is CASSVDGSRSYNEQFF. In nucleotides, the CDR3 is TGTGCCAGCAGCGTAGACGGGAGTCGATCCTACAATGAGCAGTTCTTC. The variable domain in full, with the rest retrieved from reference TRBV9 and TRBJ2-1, is DSGVTQTPKHLITATGQRVTLRCSPRSGDLSVYWYQQSLDQGLQFLIQYYNGEERAKGNILERFSAQQFPDLHSELNLSSLELGDSALYFCASSVDGSRSYNEQFFGPGTRLTVL.

The rearrangement uses TRBV6-5 and TRBJ2-5, with D perhaps TRBD2 (6 bases). CDR1 and CDR2 (germline): MNHEY, SVGAGI. The CDR3 has 14 amino acids. Trimming left V 3 bases short and J 5 bases short, with 13 bases between. CDR3 bases: TGTGCCAGCAGTTATTCATCAGGGAGGGAGACCCAGTACTTC. This codes for CASSYSSGRETQYF.

V and J are TRBV5-1 and TRBJ2-6; a possible D gene is TRBD2 (6 bases). This CDR3 has 17 residues. Germline values: CDR1 SGHRS, CDR2 YFSETQ. V was pared by 4 bases and J by 4 bases, with 18 bases between. Written as DNA, the CDR3 is TGCGCCAGCAGCCCGACAGCAGACGCGGGGGGGGCCAACGTCCTGACTTTC. Translated: CASSPTADAGGANVLTF.

CDR3 sequence reads: CASSQDNEAGEYEQYF. CDR3 bases: TGCGCCAGCAGCCAAGATAATGAGGCCGGGGAATACGAGCAGTACTTC. V gene TRBV4-3 combines with J gene TRBJ2-7; tentative D call: TRBD2 (5 bases). From germline, CDR1 is LGHNA and CDR2 YSLEER. V lost 0 bases, J lost 4 bases, and 16 bases lay in between. The CDR3 has 16 residues.

This chain connects TRBV15 to TRBJ2-7; TRBD1 agrees at 9 bases. There are 16 residues in the CDR3. V lost 2 bases and J lost 7; bases outside the gene matches: 12. Germline V gene sequence: CDR1 LNHNV, CDR2 YYDKDF (reference sequence). The chain's CDR3 is CATSRSDRTGVREQYF. The CDR3 DNA sequence: TGTGCCACCAGCAGATCCGATAGGACAGGGGTGAGGGAGCAGTACTTC.

This clonotype was recorded a few times. The J gene is TRBJ2-2, the V gene TRBV4-3; 7 bases are shared with TRBD1. Germline assignment: CDR1 LGHNA and CDR2 YSLEER. V was clipped by 6 bases and J by 3 bases; unmatched bases: 4. This CDR3 has 14 amino acids. CDR3 sequence: CASRPQGDTGELFF. In nucleotides, the CDR3 is TGCGCCAGCAGACCCCAGGGGGACACCGGGGAGCTGTTTTTT.

The rearrangement joins TRBV20-1 to TRBJ1-2, with 8 bases lining up with TRBD1. Germline V gives CDR1 DFQATT, CDR2 SNEGSKA (reference sequence). J lost 7 bases, V lost 6 bases, and 7 bases had no gene match. The CDR3 contains 12 residues. The CDR3 loop reads CSADSGGVGYTF. CDR3 sequence (DNA): TGCAGTGCGGATTCAGGGGGCGTTGGCTACACCTTC.

This clonotype occurred a few times. The chain couples TRBV6-6 to TRBJ1-2; D gene unclear. CDR1 is MNHNY and CDR2 is SVGAGI in the germline V gene (reference sequence). V lost 4 bases and J 10 bases, leaving 19 bases between the germline ends. The CDR3 consists of 14 residues. This CDR3 reads CASSSPPERSHYTF. The CDR3 coding sequence is TGTGCCAGCAGTTCACCCCCGGAGAGGAGTCACTACACCTTC.

V gene TRBV24-1 combines with J gene TRBJ2-1; no clear D gene. Germline V lookup: CDR1 KGHDR, CDR2 SFDVKD. The CDR3 is 16 residues long. V lost 4 bases and J 4 bases, leaving 16 bases between the germline ends. As DNA, the CDR3 is TGTGCCACCAGTGACCCCTCCGGCGCCTCATACAATGAGCAGTTCTTC. Its translation is CATSDPSGASYNEQFF.

CDR3 region: CASSLGRASGTGELFF. As DNA, the CDR3 is TGTGCCAGCAGCCTCGGGAGGGCCTCAGGCACCGGGGAGCTGTTTTTT. The chain links TRBV7-2 to TRBJ2-2, with 8 bases identical to TRBD2. CDR3 length equals 16 residues. Trimming took 5 bases from V and 4 from J; bases not matched to a gene: 9. The germline V gene has CDR1 SGHTA and CDR2 FQGNSA.

This clonotype was picked up many times. The rearrangement links TRBV7-2 to TRBJ1-1; 8 positions agree with TRBD1. The V gene end was trimmed by 5 bases and the J gene end by 1 base; junction bases not matched to a gene: 3. CDR3 length: 14 amino acids. From germline, CDR1 is SGHTA and CDR2 FQGNSA. The CDR3 coding sequence is TGTGCCAGCAGCCAGGGACAGGCGAACACTGAAGCTTTCTTT. Its translation: CASSQGQANTEAFF.

V is TRBV6-5 and J is TRBJ1-1; TRBD1 is a possible D gene (5 bases). CDR1 is MNHEY, CDR2 SVGAGI, per germline. The CDR3 length is 11 residues. Trimming removed 4 bases at V and 11 bases at J, with 11 bases between. The CDR3 nucleotides read TGTGCCAGCAGTTCCCCGGGACCGGCTTTCTTT. It specifies CASSSPGPAFF.

The rearrangement uses TRBV7-2 and TRBJ2-5; possible D gene TRBD2, 6 bases. This CDR3 is built from 15 residues. Looked up from germline, CDR1 is SGHTA and CDR2 is FQGNSA. Trimming stripped 1 base from V and 5 bases from J, with 14 bases between. This chain's CDR3 is CASSLVRGPKETQYF. The CDR3 bases are TGTGCCAGCAGCTTAGTGCGGGGCCCGAAGGAGACCCAGTACTTC.

This clonotype was seen repeatedly, ten times or more. Here the CDR3 reads CASSWRDGAYEQYF. CDR3 sequence (DNA): TGCGCCAGCAGCTGGCGGGACGGAGCCTACGAGCAGTACTTC. The chain is built from TRBV5-1 and TRBJ2-7; D possibly corresponds to TRBD2 (6 bases). The CDR3 sequence is 14 residues long. The germline V and J ends were trimmed by 3 bases and 2 bases, with 12 bases remaining between them. The germline CDR1 and CDR2 sequences are SGHRS and YFSETQ.

This clonotype was seen only a few times. V usage is TRBV5-1 and J usage is TRBJ2-5; 7 bases are shared with TRBD1. CDR3 length: 14 residues. Germline V gives CDR1 SGHRS, CDR2 YFSETQ. Germline trimming cut 3 bases from V and 5 bases from J; bases unmatched to any gene: 7. This CDR3 is CASSSRTGGETQYF. In DNA form, the CDR3 reads TGCGCCAGCAGCTCCAGGACAGGCGGCGAGACCCAGTACTTC.

In this sample, this clonotype turned up many times. The chain joins TRBV20-1 to TRBJ1-2; D is undetermined. CDR3 size: 14 residues. V was trimmed by 1 base and J by 0 bases, leaving 9 bases between them. Germline CDR1 is DFQATT and CDR2 is SNEGSKA (reference sequence). The CDR3 region has the DNA TGCAGTGCTAGAGGTCAAGGAGCTAACTATGGCTACACCTTC. This gives the protein CSARGQGANYGYTF.

This clonotype was counted only a few times. The chain recombines TRBV27 with TRBJ2-1, with 12 positions matching TRBD2. With 3 bases clipped from V and 5 bases from J, the junction kept 8 bases outside the gene matches. This CDR3 region has 17 residues. Germline V gives CDR1 MNHEY, CDR2 SMNVEV (reference sequence). The CDR3 sequence is CASSLGLAGGSNNEQFF. CDR3 nucleotide sequence: TGTGCCAGCAGTTTGGGGCTAGCGGGAGGGTCGAACAATGAGCAGTTCTTC.

The chain uses TRBV7-2 and TRBJ2-1; a possible D gene is TRBD2 (7 bases). Germline V lookup: CDR1 SGHTA, CDR2 FQGNSA. CDR3 length: 16 residues. The ends were cut back, 2 bases at V and 1 base at J, with 12 bases in the middle. DNA of the CDR3: TGTGCCAGCAGCTTACGCGGGGGCGGGTCCTACAATGAGCAGTTCTTC. This translates into CASSLRGGGSYNEQFF. The full variable domain, in which reference TRBV7-2 and TRBJ2-1 provide the parts outside the CDR3, is GAGVSQSPSNKVTEKGKDVELRCDPISGHTALYWYRQSLGQGLEFLIYFQGNSAPDKSGLPSDRFSAERTGGSVSTLTIQRTQQEDSAVYLCASSLRGGGSYNEQFFGPGTRLTVL.